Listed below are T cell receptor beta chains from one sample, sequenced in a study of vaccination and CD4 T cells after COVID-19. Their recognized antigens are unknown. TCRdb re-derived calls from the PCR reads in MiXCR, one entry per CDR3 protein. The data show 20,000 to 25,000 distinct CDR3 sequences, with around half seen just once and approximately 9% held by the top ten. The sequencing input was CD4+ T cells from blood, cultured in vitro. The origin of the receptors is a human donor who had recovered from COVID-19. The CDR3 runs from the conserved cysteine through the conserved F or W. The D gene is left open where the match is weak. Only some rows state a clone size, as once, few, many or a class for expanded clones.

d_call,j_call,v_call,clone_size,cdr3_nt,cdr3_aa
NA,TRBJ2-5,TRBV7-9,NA,TGTGCCAGCAGCCCCGCCCGGCTACTGTCGGAGACCCAGTACTTC,CASSPARLLSETQYF
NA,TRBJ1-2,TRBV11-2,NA,TGTGCCAGCAGCTTAACATACGGCGATGGCTACACCTTC,CASSLTYGDGYTF
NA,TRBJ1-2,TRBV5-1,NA,TGCGCCAGCAGCTCGGCGGACGTCGGGAGCTACACCTTC,CASSSADVGSYTF
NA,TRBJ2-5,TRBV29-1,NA,TGCAGCGTTGTCAGGCTAGAGACCCAGTACTTC,CSVVRLETQYF
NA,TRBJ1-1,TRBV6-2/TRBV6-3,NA,TGTGCCAGCAGTCCGGTAGGGGGGGCGACTGAAGCTTTCTTT,CASSPVGGATEAFF
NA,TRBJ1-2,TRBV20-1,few,TGCAGTGCTAGAAAAATCCAGGATAACTATGGCTACACCTTC,CSARKIQDNYGYTF
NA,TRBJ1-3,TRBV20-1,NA,TGCAGTGCTAGTGCAGGGCCTGGAAACACCATATATTTT,CSASAGPGNTIYF
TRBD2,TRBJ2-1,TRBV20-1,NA,TGCAGTGCTAGAACCCCGGGACTAGGGCTCCTTTACTCCTACAATGAGCAGTTCTTC,CSARTPGLGLLYSYNEQFF
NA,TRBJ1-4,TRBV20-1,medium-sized,TGCAGTGCTAGTAACAGGGAAGTAGCGAAACTGTTTTTT,CSASNREVAKLFF
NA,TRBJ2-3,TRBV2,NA,TGTGCCAGCAGTTCCGGGACCCCCACAGATACGCAGTATTTT,CASSSGTPTDTQYF
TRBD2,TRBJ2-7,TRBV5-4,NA,TGTGCCAGCAGGAGCGGGAGCTCCTACGAGCAGTACTTC,CASRSGSSYEQYF
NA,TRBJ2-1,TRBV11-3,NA,TGTGCCAGCAGCTTACACCGTAATGAGCAGTTCTTC,CASSLHRNEQFF
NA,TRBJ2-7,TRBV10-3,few,TGTGCCATCAGGCAGAACTACGAGCAGTACTTC,CAIRQNYEQYF
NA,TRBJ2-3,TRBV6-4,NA,TGTGCCAGCAGTGAGGAGGTTCAGGATACGCAGTATTTT,CASSEEVQDTQYF
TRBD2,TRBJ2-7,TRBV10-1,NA,TGCGCCAGCAGTACCGGGACTAGCCTCTACGAGCAGTACTTC,CASSTGTSLYEQYF
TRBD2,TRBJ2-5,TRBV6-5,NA,TGTGCCAGCAGTTACTCGCGGGCAGGTGACGGACTAGCGGGAGGGAACGAAGAGACCCAGTACTTC,CASSYSRAGDGLAGGNEETQYF
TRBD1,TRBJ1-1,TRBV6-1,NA,TGTGCCAGCAGCCCACAGGGGAGTGGTACTGAAGCTTTCTTT,CASSPQGSGTEAFF
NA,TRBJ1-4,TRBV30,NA,TGTGCCGGGAACCGGGACGGGAATGAAAAACTGTTTTTT,CAGNRDGNEKLFF
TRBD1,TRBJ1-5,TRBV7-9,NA,TGTGCCAGCAGCAACGGACAGGGAAGCAATCAGCCCCAGCATTTT,CASSNGQGSNQPQHF
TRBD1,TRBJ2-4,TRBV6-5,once,TGTGCCAGCAGTTACTCTCGTGCCGACAGGGATAAAAACATTCAGTACTTC,CASSYSRADRDKNIQYF
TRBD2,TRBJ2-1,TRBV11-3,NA,TGTGCCAGCAGACCGGGACTAGCGGGAGGGTACAATGAGCAGTTCTTC,CASRPGLAGGYNEQFF
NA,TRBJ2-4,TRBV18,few,TGTGCCAGCTCACCTTTCGCTCCAGGCGAAAACATTCAGTACTTC,CASSPFAPGENIQYF
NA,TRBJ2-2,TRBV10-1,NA,TGCGCCAGCGGAGAGGACACCGGGGAGCTGTTTTTT,CASGEDTGELFF
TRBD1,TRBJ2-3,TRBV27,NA,TGTGCCAGCAGTTTATATGGGACAGGGGTGACAGATACGCAGTATTTT,CASSLYGTGVTDTQYF
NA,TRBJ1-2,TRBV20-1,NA,TGCAGTGCTATACAGGGTACCTATGGCTACACCTTC,CSAIQGTYGYTF
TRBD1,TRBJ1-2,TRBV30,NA,TGTGCCTGGAGGGATGGACAGGGAATTGCGGATGGCTACACCTTC,CAWRDGQGIADGYTF
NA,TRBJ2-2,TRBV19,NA,TGTGCCAGTAGTACACGGACCCCGGTAGGGGAGCTGTTTTTT,CASSTRTPVGELFF
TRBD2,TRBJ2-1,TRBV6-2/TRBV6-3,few,TGTGCCAGCAGGGTAGCGGGAGGTTACAATGAGCAGTTCTTC,CASRVAGGYNEQFF
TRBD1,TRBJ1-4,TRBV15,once,TGTGCCACCAGCAGACCGTTACAGGGGTTGAGAGAAAAACTGTTTTTT,CATSRPLQGLREKLFF
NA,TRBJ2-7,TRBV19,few,TGTGCCAGTAGTATAGCCCCCGGATACGAGCAGTACTTC,CASSIAPGYEQYF
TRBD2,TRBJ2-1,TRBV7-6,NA,TGTGCCAGCAGTCGGCAGGGACTAGCGTTGAATGAGCAGTTCTTC,CASSRQGLALNEQFF
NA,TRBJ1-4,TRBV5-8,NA,TGTGCCAGCAGCCCAGGGACTATTAATGAAAAACTGTTTTTT,CASSPGTINEKLFF
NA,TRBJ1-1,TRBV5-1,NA,TGCGCCAGCAGCCCTCAAGTGGGGTCGGCAGCTTTCTTT,CASSPQVGSAAFF
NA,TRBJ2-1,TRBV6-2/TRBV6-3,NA,TGTGCCAGCGTGCAGGGACTGACCTACAATGAGCAGTTCTTC,CASVQGLTYNEQFF
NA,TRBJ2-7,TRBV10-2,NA,TGCGCCAGCAGTCTATTTTCAGGGGCGGCTGGCGAGCAGTACTTC,CASSLFSGAAGEQYF
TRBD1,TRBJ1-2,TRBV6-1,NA,TGTGCCAGCGGGGAGGACAGGGGAGCCTATGGCTACACCTTC,CASGEDRGAYGYTF
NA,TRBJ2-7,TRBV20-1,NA,TGCAGTGCTAAAGAGGCGGGAACCTACGAGCAGTACTTC,CSAKEAGTYEQYF
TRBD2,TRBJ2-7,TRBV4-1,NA,TGCGCCAGCAGCCAAACTCCCCTAGCGGGAGCCGAGCAGTACTTC,CASSQTPLAGAEQYF
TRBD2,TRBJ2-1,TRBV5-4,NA,TGTGCCAGCAGCCCCACTAGCGGACCCTACAATGAGCAGTTCTTC,CASSPTSGPYNEQFF
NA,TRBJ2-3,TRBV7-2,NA,TGTGCCAGCAGCATCTACGCTAGCACAGATACGCAGTATTTT,CASSIYASTDTQYF
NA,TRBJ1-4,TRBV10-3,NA,TGTGCCAGCCAGGTCCATCCCCATGAAAAACTGTTTTTT,CASQVHPHEKLFF
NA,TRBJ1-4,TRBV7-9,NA,TGTGCCAGCAACGACGGGGGGACTAATGAAAAACTGTTTTTT,CASNDGGTNEKLFF
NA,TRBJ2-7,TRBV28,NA,TGTGCCAGCAGTTTTGGGCAGGTCCCCTACGAGCAGTACTTC,CASSFGQVPYEQYF
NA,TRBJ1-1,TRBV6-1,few,TGTGCCAGCAGGAACACCCCTACTGAAGCTTTCTTT,CASRNTPTEAFF
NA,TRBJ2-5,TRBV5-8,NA,TGTGCCAGCAGCTTGGGAGATTCCCCCCCCGAGACCCAGTACTTC,CASSLGDSPPETQYF
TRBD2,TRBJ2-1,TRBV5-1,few,TGCGCCAGCAGTCCTAGCGGGGAGCCTAGGAATGAGCAGTTCTTC,CASSPSGEPRNEQFF
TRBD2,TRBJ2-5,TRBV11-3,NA,TGTGCCAGCAGCGTACTAGCGGGAGAGTACCAAGAGACCCAGTACTTC,CASSVLAGEYQETQYF
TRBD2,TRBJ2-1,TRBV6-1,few,TGTGCCAGCAGTCCGGGACTAGCGGGGAGGCCCTCGGGGCAGTTCTTC,CASSPGLAGRPSGQFF
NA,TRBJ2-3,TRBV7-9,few,TGTGCCAGCAGCCGCGTCTCCGGCGGCACAGATACGCAGTATTTT,CASSRVSGGTDTQYF
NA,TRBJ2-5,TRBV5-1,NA,TGCGCCAGCAGCTCCGGGACGAACCAAGAGACCCAGTACTTC,CASSSGTNQETQYF
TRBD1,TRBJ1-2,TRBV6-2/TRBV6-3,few,TGTGCCAGCAGTCGGGACAGAAGCTACACCTTC,CASSRDRSYTF
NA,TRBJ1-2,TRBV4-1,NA,TGCGCCAGCAGCCAAGATATTCAGGGAGGACACTATGGCTACACCTTC,CASSQDIQGGHYGYTF
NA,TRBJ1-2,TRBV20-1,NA,TGCAGTGCTTGGAGCTATGGCTACACCTTC,CSAWSYGYTF
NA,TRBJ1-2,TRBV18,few,TGTGCCAGCTCACTCTGGAGGACGGTGGGCTATGGCTACACCTTC,CASSLWRTVGYGYTF
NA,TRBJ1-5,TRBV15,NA,TGTGCCACCAGCAGAGATCGCTTTGGGACACGGGTGATCCAGCCCCAGCATTTT,CATSRDRFGTRVIQPQHF
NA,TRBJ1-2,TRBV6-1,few,TGTGCCAGCAGACGGGACATCGTCGGCTACACCTTC,CASRRDIVGYTF
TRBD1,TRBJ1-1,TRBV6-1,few,TGTGCCAGCAGCTTGGACAGGGCTGGGGCTGAAGCTTTCTTT,CASSLDRAGAEAFF
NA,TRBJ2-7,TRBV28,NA,TGTGCCAGCAGTTTGGGGCAGGAGGTTCGGGAGCAGTACTTC,CASSLGQEVREQYF
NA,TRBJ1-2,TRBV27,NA,TGTGCCAGCCACAGGGCGGGGGGGAACTATGGCTACACCTTC,CASHRAGGNYGYTF